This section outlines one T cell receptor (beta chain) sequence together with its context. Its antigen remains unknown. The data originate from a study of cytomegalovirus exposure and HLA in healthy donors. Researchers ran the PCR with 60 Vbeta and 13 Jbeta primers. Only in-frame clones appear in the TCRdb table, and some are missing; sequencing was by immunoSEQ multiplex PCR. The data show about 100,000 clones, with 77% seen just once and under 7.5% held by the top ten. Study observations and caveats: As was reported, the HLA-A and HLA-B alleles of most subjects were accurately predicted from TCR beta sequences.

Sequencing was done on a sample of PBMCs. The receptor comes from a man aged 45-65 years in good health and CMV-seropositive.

CDR3 loop: CASSYSVQGQGYTF. CDR3 nucleotides: TGTGCCAGCAGTTACTCGGTCCAGGGACAGGGCTACACCTTC. The chain combines TRBV6-5 with TRBJ1-2; TRBD1 matches 7 bases. The germline V gene encodes CDR1 MNHEY and CDR2 SVGAGI. Germline trimming cut 0 bases from V and 8 bases from J; bases unmatched to any gene: 6. The CDR3 has 14 residues.